Following are 8 T cell receptor beta chains from one sample sequenced in a study of T cells after yellow fever vaccination (dated by TCRdb to about 2019). The library was obtained by 5' RACE. TCRdb names Illumina HiSeq 2500 as the instrument used. The public reads were reanalyzed by TCRdb: fastp trimming at Q25, MiXCR alignment, in-frame beta chains only. Each entry merges the rows of one CDR3 protein and shows their most common DNA and genes. For this sample the table gives approximately 300,000 distinct CDR3 sequences, of which around 6.8% were detected only once. The ten most abundant clones make up over 15% of the sample. Reading the label with the study, this specimen's treatment or condition is: live attenuated yellow fever vaccine strain. The starting material was PBMCs, obtained roughly 47 days after the first yellow fever vaccination. These receptors originate from a man between 18 and 35 years old who received the YFV17D yellow fever vaccine.

There are a few counts of this clonotype. This sequence joins TRBV6-2 or TRBV6-3 and TRBJ1-6; no firm D call. V shed 4 bases and J shed 8 bases, with 6 bases lying between them. Germline V gene sequence: CDR1 MNHEY, CDR2 SVGEGT. The CDR3 totals 12 residues. The CDR3 spells CASSWVDSPLHF. CDR3 in DNA: TGTGCCAGCAGTTGGGTTGATTCACCCCTCCACTTT.

This clonotype was detected many times. The chain is built from TRBV15 and TRBJ1-2; D ambiguous. Trimming left V 0 bases short and J 8 bases short, with 16 bases between. Looked up from germline, CDR1 is LNHNV and CDR2 is YYDKDF (reference sequence). There are 15 residues in the CDR3. CDR3 coding DNA: TGTGCCACCAGCAGAGATTTAGAAGCCCCCTTAGGCTACACCTTC. Its translation: CATSRDLEAPLGYTF.

In this sample, this clonotype turned up a few times. V gene TRBV7-2 combines with J gene TRBJ2-5; no reliable D call. The germline V gene encodes CDR1 SGHTA and CDR2 FQGNSA. The CDR3 length is 14 residues. The V and J ends lost 5 bases and 7 bases respectively, with 17 bases between them. CDR3 sequence (DNA): TGTGCCAGCAGCCTCCTATTTGAGATCGGGACCCAGTACTTC. As protein: CASSLLFEIGTQYF.

V gene TRBV5-1 combines with J gene TRBJ2-7; D perhaps matches TRBD1 (6 bases). The CDR3 spans 14 residues. V lost 1 base and J 3 bases, leaving 11 bases between the germline ends. Germline V CDR1 and CDR2: SGHRS, YFSETQ. The CDR3 here is CASSLLGGLYEQYF. CDR3 bases: TGCGCCAGCAGCTTGCTAGGGGGTCTCTACGAGCAGTACTTC.

This chain uses TRBV5-6 with TRBJ2-3, with D possibly TRBD2 on 6 matching bases. Trimming took off 2 bases at V and 1 base at J, with 8 bases between the two ends. Germline V gives CDR1 SGHDT, CDR2 YYEEEE. The CDR3 has 14 amino acids. This CDR3 reads CASSFGTRTDTQYF. The CDR3 region has the DNA TGTGCCAGCAGCTTCGGGACTCGCACAGATACGCAGTATTTT.

This clonotype was counted only a few times. The V and J genes are TRBV20-1 and TRBJ2-3; D not resolved. Trimming shortened V by 0 bases and J by 4 bases, and 8 bases separated the two germline ends. Germline assignment: CDR1 DFQATT and CDR2 SNEGSKA (reference sequence). The CDR3 has 13 residues. The CDR3 here is CSAREATPDTQYF. DNA of the CDR3: TGCAGTGCTAGAGAGGCGACCCCAGATACGCAGTATTTT.

In nucleotides, the CDR3 is TGTGCCAGCAGCTTAGACCCCCTTGGGATAGGAGCCCAGAAAAGAGGCACCGGGGAGCTGTTTTTT. This gives the protein CASSLDPLGIGAQKRGTGELFF. V and J are TRBV11-2 and TRBJ2-2; no definite D call. The V and J ends lost 0 bases and 4 bases respectively, with 30 bases between them. Germline values: CDR1 SGHAT, CDR2 FQNNGV. This CDR3 contains 22 residues.

This clonotype appeared many times. The V and J genes are TRBV3-1 and TRBJ2-7; no clear D gene. CDR3 length equals 14 residues. The ends were cut back, 6 bases at V and 2 bases at J, with 14 bases in the middle. Germline CDR1 reads LGHDT; CDR2 reads YNNKEL (reference sequence). The CDR3 bases are TGTGCCAGCAGTTTCACAATTGGGGCCTACGAGCAGTACTTC. Translating gives CASSFTIGAYEQYF.